The T cell receptor (beta chain) under discussion was sequenced for a study of T cell repertoires in ileal Crohn's disease. This table comes from immunoSEQ multiplex PCR, and its TCRdb copy is limited to in-frame clones, with some not included. The sample has roughly 7,100 clones; about 78% are singletons. This CDR3 has 16 residues. Germline V CDR1 and CDR2: MRHNA, SNTAGT. Trimming cost V 5 bases and J 6 bases, with 21 bases left between them. Sequenced sample: ileal tissue. The TCR originated in an adult with Crohn's disease. The chain employs TRBV6-4 and TRBJ2-3, with D maybe TRBD2 (6 bases). CDR3 protein: CASSPDWGLPSDTQYF. CDR3 sequence (DNA): TGTGCCAGCAGTCCAGATTGGGGACTCCCAAGCGATACGCAGTATTTT.